This T cell receptor (beta chain) emerged from a study of metastatic and nonmetastatic thyroid tumors (TCRdb year 2020). Notes on the research overall: The researchers compared repertoires between peripheral blood samples and tumor or nodule tissue samples from patients with malignant or benign thyroid disease.

What the research found in general, with its limitations: In both blood and tumor samples, TCR beta diversity was reported to be significantly higher in malignant tumors than in benign nodules.

None of the patients had been given any treatment before thyroid surgery. Using T-cell receptor beta sequencing, the researchers looked back retrospectively at clinical samples from patients, gathered between about 2011 and 2019. Taken from cysteine to phenylalanine, the CDR3 has 12 residues. Only the CDR3 DNA is retained, 36 bases long and in frame from the first base. V is clipped by 3 bases and J by 5 bases, and the sequence between their germline boundaries is 2 bases long. The CDR1 and CDR2 encoded by the germline V gene (reference sequence) are SEHNR and FQNEAQ. The sample holds many counts of this clone. There is no known antigen for this receptor. No base quality values were provided; no much bigger clone lies one nucleotide off. The method was PCR. The sequencer was an Illumina HiSeq 4000. High-throughput sequencing was used to profile the TCR beta-chain CDR3 region of each patient. Regarding the original processing steps: CDR3 differences across clinicopathological groups were used to build a classifier for discriminating distant-metastatic papillary thyroid cancer patients. To measure repertoire diversity the researchers used the Shannon index, while the Morisita-Horn index served to gauge how similar the tumor and blood repertoires were. TCRdb reprocessing: public reads trimmed at Q25 with fastp, clones called with MiXCR, in-frame beta chains kept. V and J calls and clone size were set by TCRdb, not the authors. For this sample there are 35,000 to 50,000 clones; 17% appear just once. In total, the top ten clones hold approximately 9.8% of the sample.

This TCR was recovered from a female donor with papillary thyroid cancer or a benign thyroid nodule (not recorded which). Some clones in this sample may be carry-over from other donors' samples. Rearrangement joined TRBV7-9 to TRBJ1-6, with an unclear D gene assignment. Sequencing input: tumor tissue. The sequenced DNA is TGTGCCAGCAGCTTGGATAATTCACCCCTCCACTTT. It specifies CASSLDNSPLHF.